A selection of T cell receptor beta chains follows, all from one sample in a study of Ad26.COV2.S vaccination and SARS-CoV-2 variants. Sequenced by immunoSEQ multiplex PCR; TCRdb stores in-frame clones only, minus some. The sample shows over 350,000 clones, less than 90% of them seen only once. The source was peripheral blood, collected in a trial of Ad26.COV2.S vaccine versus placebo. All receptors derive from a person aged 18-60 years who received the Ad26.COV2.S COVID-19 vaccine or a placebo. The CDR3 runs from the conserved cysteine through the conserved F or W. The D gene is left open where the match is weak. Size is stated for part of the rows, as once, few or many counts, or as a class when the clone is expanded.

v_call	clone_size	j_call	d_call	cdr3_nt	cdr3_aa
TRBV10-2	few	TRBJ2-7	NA	TGCGCCAGCAGTGAGCTAGGGCAGGCCTACGAGCAGTACTTC	CASSELGQAYEQYF
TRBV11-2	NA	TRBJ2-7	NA	TGTGCCAGCAGCTCCGGGACGAGGTTGACCTACGAGCAGTACTTC	CASSSGTRLTYEQYF
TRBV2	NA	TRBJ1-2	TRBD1	TGTGCCAGCAGGGGGGACAGCTATGGCTACACCTTC	CASRGDSYGYTF
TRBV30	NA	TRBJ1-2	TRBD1	TGTGCCTGGACGACAGGGAGAGGCTACACCTTC	CAWTTGRGYTF
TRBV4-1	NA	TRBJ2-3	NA	TGCGCCAGCAGCCCTAGGAGGGGGGCGGGAACAGATACGCAGTATTTT	CASSPRRGAGTDTQYF
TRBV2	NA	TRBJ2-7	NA	TGTGCCAGCAGTGAAATGGTTGGGCAGGGGGGGATCAACGAGCAGTACTTC	CASSEMVGQGGINEQYF
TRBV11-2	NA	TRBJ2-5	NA	TGTGCCAGCAGCTTACTTGGCGTGTTAAGCTCCGGCCTGGTAACCCAGTACTTC	CASSLLGVLSSGLVTQYF
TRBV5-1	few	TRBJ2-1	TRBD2	TGCGCCAGCAGCGACCGGGGGGAACACAATGAGCAGTTCTTC	CASSDRGEHNEQFF
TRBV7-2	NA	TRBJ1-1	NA	TGTGCCAGCAGTCCAGCCGGGGTTCCTGAAGCTTTCTTT	CASSPAGVPEAFF
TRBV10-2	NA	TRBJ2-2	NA	TGCGCCACCCGGAAACAGTTAGACACCGGGGAGCTGTTTTTT	CATRKQLDTGELFF
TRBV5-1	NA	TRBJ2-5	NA	TGCGCCAGCAGTTTAACCTTACCTCACCAAGAGACCCAGTACTTC	CASSLTLPHQETQYF
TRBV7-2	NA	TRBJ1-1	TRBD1	TGTGCCAGCAGCTCCGGACAGGGCCTGGGGTACACTGAAGCTTTCTTT	CASSSGQGLGYTEAFF
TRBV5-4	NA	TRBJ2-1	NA	TGTGCCAGCAGCTTCCAGGGGGGAGAGCAGTTCTTC	CASSFQGGEQFF
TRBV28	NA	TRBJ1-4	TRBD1	TGTGCCAGCAGTTTCCCGACAGGGATGAATGAAAAACTGTTTTTT	CASSFPTGMNEKLFF
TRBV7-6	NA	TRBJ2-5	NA	TGTGCCAGCAGCCCACCCCCGGGCGGGACCCAGTACTTC	CASSPPPGGTQYF
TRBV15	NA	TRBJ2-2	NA	TGTGCCACCAGCAGAGTGGGCAGCACCGGGGAGCTGTTTTTT	CATSRVGSTGELFF
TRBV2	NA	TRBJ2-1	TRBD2	TGTGCCAGCAGTGAAGTCCTAGCGGGGAATGAGCAGTTCTTC	CASSEVLAGNEQFF
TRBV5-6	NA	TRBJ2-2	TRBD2	TGTGCCAGCAGGCGGGGGTCCGGGGAGCTGTTTTTT	CASRRGSGELFF